The subject of this entry is one T cell receptor (beta chain). These data belong to a study of T cell repertoires in cytomegalovirus infection. TCRdb processed the reads anew with MiXCR; each CDR3 protein has one entry. The data hold over 150,000 distinct CDR3 sequences, with approximately 14% observed a single time. The CDR3 sequence is 14 residues long. The V and J ends lost 3 bases and 4 bases respectively, with 12 bases between them. The receptor was derived from a human donor in good health (CMV status not recorded). Some clones in this sample may be carry-over from other donors' samples. The sample was PBMCs. V usage is TRBV12-3 or TRBV12-4 and J usage is TRBJ1-1; possibly TRBD1 for D (5 bases). The CDR3 loop is CASSFQGSSTEAFF. CDR3 nucleotide sequence: TGTGCCAGCAGTTTTCAGGGCTCGAGCACTGAAGCTTTCTTT.